This entry is about one TCR beta chain. Profiling relied on immunoSEQ multiplex PCR, and the TCRdb table lists in-frame clones only, not all of them. Altogether roughly 130,000 clones are present, roughly 91% being singletons, with the ten largest covering over 3%. This entry comes from a study of cytomegalovirus exposure and HLA in healthy donors. Trimming at V came to 3 bases and at J to 3 bases, leaving 8 bases not matched to a gene. The CDR3 length is 16 residues. Germline V gene lookup returns CDR1 MGHRA and CDR2 YSYEKL. The material sequenced was PBMCs. This TCR came from a man aged 25-40 years in good health and CMV-seronegative. The chain carries TRBV4-1 and TRBJ2-7; 10 nucleotides line up with TRBD2. CDR3 bases: TGCGCCAGCAGCCAGGGAGTAGCGGGGGGCGTCTACGAGCAGTACTTC. Protein product: CASSQGVAGGVYEQYF.